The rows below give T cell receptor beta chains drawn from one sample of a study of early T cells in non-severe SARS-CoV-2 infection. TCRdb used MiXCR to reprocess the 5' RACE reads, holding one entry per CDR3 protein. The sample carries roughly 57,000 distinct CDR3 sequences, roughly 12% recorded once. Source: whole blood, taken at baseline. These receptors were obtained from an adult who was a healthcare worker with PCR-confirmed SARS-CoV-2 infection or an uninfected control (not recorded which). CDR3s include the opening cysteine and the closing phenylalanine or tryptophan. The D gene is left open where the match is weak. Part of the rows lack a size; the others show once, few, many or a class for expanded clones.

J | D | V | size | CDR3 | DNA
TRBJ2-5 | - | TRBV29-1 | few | CSVEDRRGRETQYF | TGCAGCGTTGAAGATCGGCGGGGTAGGGAGACCCAGTACTTC
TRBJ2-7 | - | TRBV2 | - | CASSRLFNEQYF | TGTGCCAGCAGTCGCCTCTTTAACGAGCAGTACTTC
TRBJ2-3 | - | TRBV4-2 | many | CASSQGGRAGDTQYF | TGTGCCAGCAGCCAAGGCGGCAGGGCGGGAGATACGCAGTATTTT
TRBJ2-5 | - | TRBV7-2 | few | CASSLVAPLIYF | TGTGCCAGCAGCTTAGTGGCCCCGCTGATTTACTTC
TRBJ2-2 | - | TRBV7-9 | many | CASSFSTGRGTGELFF | TGTGCCAGCAGCTTTTCCACCGGGAGAGGCACCGGGGAGCTGTTTTTT
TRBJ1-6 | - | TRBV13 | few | CASSLRTYNSPLHF | TGTGCCAGCAGCTTACGGACATATAATTCACCCCTCCACTTT
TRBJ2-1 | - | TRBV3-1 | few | CASSQGASENNEQFF | TGTGCCAGCAGCCAGGGGGCTAGCGAGAACAATGAGCAGTTCTTC
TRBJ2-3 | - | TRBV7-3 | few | CASSQGFPNRQYF | TGTGCCAGCAGCCAGGGTTTCCCCAACAGGCAGTATTTT
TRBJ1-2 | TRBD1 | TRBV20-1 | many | CSARGTGTDYGYTF | TGCAGTGCTAGAGGAACCGGGACAGACTATGGCTACACCTTC
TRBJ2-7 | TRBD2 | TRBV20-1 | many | CGAGYLYEQYF | TGCGGAGCGGGATATTTGTACGAGCAGTACTTC
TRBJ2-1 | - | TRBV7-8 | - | CASMKNRDFSYNEQFF | TGTGCCAGCATGAAAAACCGGGATTTCTCCTACAATGAGCAGTTCTTC
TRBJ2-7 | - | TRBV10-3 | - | CAIREGQWNEQYF | TGTGCCATCAGAGAAGGACAGTGGAACGAGCAGTACTTC
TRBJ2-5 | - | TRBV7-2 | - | CASSLVLGQETQYF | TGTGCCAGCAGCTTAGTCTTAGGTCAAGAGACCCAGTACTTC
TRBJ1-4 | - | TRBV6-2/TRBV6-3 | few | CASSYVGASHEKLFF | TGTGCCAGCAGTTACGTCGGGGCAAGCCATGAAAAACTGTTTTTT
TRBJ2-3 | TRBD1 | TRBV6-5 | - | CASRPQGSWAQYF | TGTGCCAGCAGGCCACAGGGGTCCTGGGCGCAGTATTTT
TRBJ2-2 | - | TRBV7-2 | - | CASSLLGSNTGELFF | TGTGCCAGCAGCCTTCTCGGCTCGAACACCGGGGAGCTGTTTTTT
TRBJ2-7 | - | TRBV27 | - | CASSTRWRGDYEQYF | TGTGCCAGCAGCACCCGCTGGAGGGGGGACTACGAGCAGTACTTC
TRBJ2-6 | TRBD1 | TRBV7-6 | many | CASSFDRESGANVLTF | TGTGCCAGCAGCTTCGACAGGGAGTCTGGGGCCAACGTCCTGACTTTC
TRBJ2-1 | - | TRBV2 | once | CASSAWGGENNEQFF | TGTGCCAGCAGTGCATGGGGGGGCGAAAACAATGAGCAGTTCTTC
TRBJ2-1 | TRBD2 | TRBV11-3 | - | CASSLKREKFF | TGTGCCAGCAGCTTGAAGCGGGAAAAGTTCTTC
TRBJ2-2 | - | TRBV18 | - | CASSPPSVDTGELFF | TGTGCCAGCTCACCCCCGTCGGTGGACACCGGGGAGCTGTTTTTT
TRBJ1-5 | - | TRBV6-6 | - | CASSYGEGQPQHF | TGTGCCAGCAGTTACGGGGAGGGCCAGCCCCAGCATTTT
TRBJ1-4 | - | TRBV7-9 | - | CASSPWQPATNEKLFF | TGTGCCAGCAGCCCCTGGCAGCCAGCAACTAATGAAAAACTGTTTTTT
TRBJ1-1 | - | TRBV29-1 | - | CSVPQGRGEAFF | TGCAGCGTTCCACAGGGCAGGGGTGAAGCTTTCTTT
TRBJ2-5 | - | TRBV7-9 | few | CASSPAAGPQETQYF | TGTGCCAGCAGCCCCGCGGCGGGGCCCCAAGAGACCCAGTACTTC
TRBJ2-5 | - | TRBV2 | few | CASRKTETQYF | TGTGCCAGCAGAAAGACAGAGACCCAGTACTTC
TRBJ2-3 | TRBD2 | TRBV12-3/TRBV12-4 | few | CASSLGLAPDTQYF | TGTGCCAGCAGTCTGGGACTAGCGCCGGATACGCAGTATTTT
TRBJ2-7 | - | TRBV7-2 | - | CASSYHRGASSYEQYF | TGTGCCAGCAGCTACCACCGGGGCGCGAGCTCCTACGAGCAGTACTTC
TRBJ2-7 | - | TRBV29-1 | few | CSVDVRGEQYF | TGCAGCGTTGACGTCAGGGGCGAGCAGTACTTC
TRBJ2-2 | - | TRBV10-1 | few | CASSEADSRFTGELFF | TGCGCCAGCAGTGAGGCGGACAGTAGGTTCACCGGGGAGCTGTTTTTT
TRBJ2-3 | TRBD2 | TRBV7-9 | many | CATLWTSGDTQYF | TGTGCCACCCTGTGGACTAGTGGCGATACGCAGTATTTT
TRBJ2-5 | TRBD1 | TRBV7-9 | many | CASSQGQGYGTQYF | TGTGCCAGCAGCCAGGGACAGGGGTATGGGACCCAGTACTTC
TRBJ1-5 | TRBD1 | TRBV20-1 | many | CSADRGHRNQPQHF | TGCAGTGCTGACAGGGGGCATAGGAATCAGCCCCAGCATTTT
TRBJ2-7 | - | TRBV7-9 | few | CASSLDRPYSEQYF | TGTGCCAGCAGCTTAGACCGACCCTACTCCGAGCAGTACTTC
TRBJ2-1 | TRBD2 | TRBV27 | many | CASTPNPRLRLAETYNEQFF | TGTGCCAGCACCCCTAACCCCCGGCTTAGACTAGCGGAAACCTACAATGAGCAGTTCTTC
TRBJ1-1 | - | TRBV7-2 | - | CASSPDIDAFF | TGTGCCAGCAGCCCAGACATCGACGCTTTCTTT
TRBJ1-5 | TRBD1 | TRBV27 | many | CASSLLPGQGNQPQHF | TGTGCCAGCAGTTTATTACCTGGACAGGGTAATCAGCCCCAGCATTTT
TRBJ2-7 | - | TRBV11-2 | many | CASSYLRSYEQYF | TGTGCCAGCAGCTACCTCCGGAGTTATGAGCAGTACTTC
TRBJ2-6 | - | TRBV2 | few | CASSRDWVRANVLTF | TGTGCCAGCAGCCGAGATTGGGTACGGGCCAACGTCCTGACTTTC
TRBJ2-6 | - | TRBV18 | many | CASSQETSGGANVLTF | TGTGCCAGCTCCCAAGAAACTAGTGGCGGGGCCAACGTCCTGACTTTC
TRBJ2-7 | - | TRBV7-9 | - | CASTSDSYEQYF | TGTGCCAGCACTAGCGATTCCTACGAGCAGTACTTC
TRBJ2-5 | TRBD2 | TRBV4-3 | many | CASSQDTLAGGIQETQYF | TGCGCCAGCAGCCAAGATACCTTGGCGGGAGGGATCCAAGAGACCCAGTACTTC
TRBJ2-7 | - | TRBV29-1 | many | CSVDGAEGGYEQYF | TGCAGCGTTGACGGGGCAGAGGGAGGCTACGAGCAGTACTTC
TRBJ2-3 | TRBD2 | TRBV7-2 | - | CASSSGLAGAIDTQYF | TGTGCCAGCAGCTCGGGACTAGCGGGAGCTATAGATACGCAGTATTTT
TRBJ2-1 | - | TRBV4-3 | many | CASSQDPRHPNYNEQFF | TGCGCCAGCAGCCAGGACCCCCGGCATCCCAACTACAATGAGCAGTTCTTC
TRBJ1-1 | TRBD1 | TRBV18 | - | CASSLGQINTEAFF | TGTGCCAGCTCTCTGGGACAGATCAACACTGAAGCTTTCTTT
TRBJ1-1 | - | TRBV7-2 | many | CASSHNTEAFF | TGTGCCAGCAGTCACAACACTGAAGCTTTCTTT
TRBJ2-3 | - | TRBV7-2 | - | CASSYSTDTQYF | TGTGCCAGCAGCTACAGCACAGATACGCAGTATTTT
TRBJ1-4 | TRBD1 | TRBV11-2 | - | CASSSGQEGKLFF | TGTGCCAGCAGCTCGGGACAGGAAGGAAAACTGTTTTTT
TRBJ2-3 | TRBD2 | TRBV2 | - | CASSETSGQYF | TGTGCCAGCAGTGAAACTAGCGGGCAGTATTTT
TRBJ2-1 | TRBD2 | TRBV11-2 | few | CASSLGGSRTYNEQFF | TGTGCCAGCAGCTTAGGCGGGAGTAGGACCTACAATGAGCAGTTCTTC
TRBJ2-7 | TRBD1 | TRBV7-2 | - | CASRGTGLSEQYF | TGTGCCAGCAGGGGGACAGGGTTAAGCGAGCAGTACTTC
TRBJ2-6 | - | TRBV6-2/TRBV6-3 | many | CASGRSGANVLTF | TGTGCCAGCGGACGGTCTGGGGCCAACGTCCTGACTTTC
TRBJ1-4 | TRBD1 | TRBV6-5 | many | CASSGLNRGEKLFF | TGTGCCAGCAGTGGGCTTAACAGGGGTGAAAAACTGTTTTTT